This passage covers 16 T cell receptor beta chains from one sample sequenced in a study of cytomegalovirus exposure and HLA in healthy donors. Both 60 Vbeta primers and 13 Jbeta primers went into the PCR. TCRdb's table, derived via immunoSEQ multiplex PCR, lists solely in-frame clones and lacks some. The top ten hold about 5.6% of the sample, which has roughly 140,000 clones, about four fifths seen once. Sample: PBMCs. The receptors stem from a young man in good health and CMV-seropositive.

The chain recombines TRBV7-9 with TRBJ2-1; TRBD1 agrees at 8 bases. Trimming cost V 4 bases and J 8 bases; bases outside gene matches: 1. Germline V lookup: CDR1 SEHNR, CDR2 FQNEAQ (reference sequence). The CDR3 is 12 residues long. CDR3 nucleotide sequence: TGTGCCAGCAGCTCGACAGGGGATGAGCAGTTCTTC. Protein product: CASSSTGDEQFF. Full variable domain (remainder filled in from reference TRBV7-9 and TRBJ2-1): DTGVSQNPRHKITKRGQNVTFRCDPISEHNRLYWYRQTLGQGPEFLTYFQNEAQLEKSRLLSDRFSAERPKGSFSTLEIQRTEQGDSAMYLCASSSTGDEQFFGPGTRLTVL.

This clone was recorded once. This chain uses TRBV2 with TRBJ2-2, with TRBD2 matching 13 bases. With V trimmed by 6 bases and J by 3 bases, 4 bases remained unmatched. Germline CDR1 and CDR2: SNHLY and FYNNEI. The CDR3 runs 16 residues. For the CDR3, the DNA is TGTGCCAGCAGCCCCACTAGCGGGAGGGACACCGGGGAGCTGTTTTTT. It translates to CASSPTSGRDTGELFF.

The chain recombines TRBV4-1 with TRBJ2-1, with 9 bases aligning to TRBD1. The CDR3 length is 17 residues. The germline CDR1 and CDR2 sequences are MGHRA and YSYEKL. V lost 3 bases to trimming and J lost 3 bases; unmatched junction nucleotides: 9. The CDR3 here is CASSHQVTGGNYNEQFF. In DNA, the CDR3 is TGCGCCAGCAGCCACCAGGTGACAGGGGGGAACTACAATGAGCAGTTCTTC.

This clone came up a few times. The chain has TRBV6-4 and TRBJ2-6; possible D gene TRBD2, 6 bases. V was pared by 7 bases and J by 0 bases, with 10 bases between. Looked up from germline, CDR1 is MRHNA and CDR2 is SNTAGT. This CDR3 has 15 residues. The DNA for the CDR3 is TGTGCCAGCACCCCGGAGGGCTCTGGGGCCAACGTCCTGACTTTC. It yields the protein CASTPEGSGANVLTF.

Worth noting for this clone: At one of its ends the junction is not consistent with the germline gene, which may arise from a read error. This rearrangement joins TRBV7-9 to TRBJ2-7, with 7 nucleotides matching TRBD2. Germline values: CDR1 SEHNR, CDR2 FQNEAQ (reference sequence). This CDR3 comprises 15 residues. The CDR3 bases are TGTTCCAGCAGCCGATCTAGCGGCAAGCGCTACGAGCAGTACTTC. It encodes CSSSRSSGKRYEQYF.

This clone was observed once. This sequence joins TRBV7-2 and TRBJ1-1; no clear D. The CDR3 is 19 amino acids. V lost 5 bases to trimming and J lost 4 bases, with 29 bases between them. Germline V gene lookup returns CDR1 SGHTA and CDR2 FQGNSA. The CDR3 spells CASSPTLSRESGIGTEAFF. The CDR3 bases are TGTGCCAGCAGCCCTACCTTATCAAGGGAAAGCGGTATCGGCACTGAAGCTTTCTTT.

CDR3 region: CAIQTGGWDGNTIYF. DNA for the CDR3: TGTGCCATTCAAACAGGGGGCTGGGATGGAAACACCATATATTTT. The V gene is TRBV7-9, the J gene TRBJ1-3; 9 bases align to TRBD1. J lost 3 bases, V lost 10 bases, and 10 bases had no gene match. There are 15 residues in the CDR3. In germline, CDR1 is SEHNR, CDR2 FQNEAQ (reference sequence).

CDR3 protein: CASSSGQGAWADTQYF. As DNA, the CDR3 is TGTGCCAGCAGCTCCGGACAGGGGGCTTGGGCAGATACGCAGTATTTT. V and J are TRBV5-6 and TRBJ2-3; 11 bases agree with TRBD1. This CDR3 region has 16 residues. CDR1 is SGHDT and CDR2 is YYEEEE in the germline V gene. J gave up 4 bases and V 3 bases, and 7 bases lay outside the gene matches.

The rearrangement links TRBV25-1 to TRBJ2-1, with 10 bases lining up with TRBD1. Germline CDR1 reads MGHDK; CDR2 reads SYGVNS. The V segment lost 0 bases and the J segment 6 bases; nucleotides outside the gene matches: 2. CDR3 size: 15 residues. CDR3 residues: CASSEYGTGVNEQFF. CDR3 nucleotides: TGTGCCAGCAGTGAATACGGGACAGGGGTCAATGAGCAGTTCTTC.

The rearrangement links TRBV6-5 to TRBJ1-3, with a weak D call TRBD1 (5 bases). CDR3 length: 15 residues. Germline CDR1 MNHEY, CDR2 SVGAGI. V gave up 2 bases and J gave up 4 bases, with 12 bases separating them. CDR3 protein: CASSYAGLPGNTIYF. CDR3 coding DNA: TGTGCCAGCAGTTACGCAGGGCTACCCGGAAACACCATATATTTT.

The count of this clone is one. The chain combines TRBV5-4 with TRBJ2-7; 8 bases map to TRBD2. Trimming removed 4 bases from V and 4 bases from J; junction bases left unmatched: 7. The length of the CDR3 is 14 residues. CDR1 and CDR2 (germline): SGHNT, YYREEE (reference sequence). CDR3 sequence reads: CASSLGGDPYEQYF. In nucleotides, the CDR3 is TGTGCCAGCAGCCTCGGGGGGGACCCGTACGAGCAGTACTTC.

The gene calls are TRBV28 and TRBJ2-1, with a possible D match to TRBD2 (5 bases). The V gene's germline CDR1 is MDHEN and CDR2 SYDVKM. The CDR3 is 12 amino acids. Trimming took off 8 bases at V and 8 bases at J, with 13 bases between the two ends. The CDR3 DNA reads TGTGCCAGCCGGGGTAAACTGTATGAGCAGTTCTTC. As protein: CASRGKLYEQFF. Supplemented by reference TRBV28 and TRBJ2-1, the full variable domain reads DVKVTQSSRYLVKRTGEKVFLECVQDMDHENMFWYRQDPGLGLRLIYFSYDVKMKEKGDIPEGYSVSREKKERFSLILESASTNQTSMYLCASRGKLYEQFFGPGTRLTVL.

This clone was picked up one time. This chain's CDR3 is CASSLPGPLGGQFF. Here the CDR3 DNA reads TGTGCCAGCAGTCTCCCGGGACCCCTCGGGGGGCAGTTCTTC. This chain joins TRBV28 and TRBJ2-1; possibly TRBD2 for D (6 bases). The CDR3 runs 14 residues. The V and J ends lost 5 bases and 12 bases respectively, with 20 bases between them. The germline V gene encodes CDR1 MDHEN and CDR2 SYDVKM. The variable domain in full, completed from reference TRBV28 and TRBJ2-1, reads DVKVTQSSRYLVKRTGEKVFLECVQDMDHENMFWYRQDPGLGLRLIYFSYDVKMKEKGDIPEGYSVSREKKERFSLILESASTNQTSMYLCASSLPGPLGGQFFGPGTRLTVL.

The V call is TRBV29-1, the J call TRBJ2-1; 7 bases match TRBD2. After removal of 6 bases from V and 4 bases from J, the junction contained 6 bases not matched to a gene. The CDR3 has 13 amino acids. The V gene's germline CDR1 is SQVTM and CDR2 ANQGSEA. This chain's CDR3 is CSVSSGWYNEQFF. DNA of the CDR3: TGCAGCGTGTCTAGCGGCTGGTACAATGAGCAGTTCTTC.

This rearrangement joins TRBV30 to TRBJ1-2, with 10 bases identical to TRBD1. Germline V gene data show CDR1 as GTSNPN and CDR2 as SVGIG (reference sequence). CDR3 length: 14 residues. The J segment lost 1 base and the V segment lost 3 bases, leaving 2 bases of the junction unmatched. The CDR3 coding sequence is TGTGCCTGGAGGGGACAGGGGAGTAACTATGGCTACACCTTC. Its translation: CAWRGQGSNYGYTF.

Only one count was recorded for this clone. The chain links TRBV12-5 to TRBJ2-1, with 7 bases aligning to TRBD2. Unmatched junction bases numbered 7, after V lost 1 base and J lost 4 bases. Germline CDR1 and CDR2: LGHNT and FRNRAP. CDR3 length equals 16 residues. Here the CDR3 reads CASGLGSSGDYNEQFF. The CDR3 bases are TGTGCTAGTGGTTTGGGATCTAGCGGAGATTACAATGAGCAGTTCTTC.